This TCR beta chain was identified during a study of T cells in Graves' hyperthyroidism and ophthalmopathy. Whole-study context: Blood was drawn when the patient was first diagnosed and still untreated.

Researchers amplified the TCR beta CDR3 regions from RNA transcripts. First-round RT-PCR with HTBI primers amplified the TCR CDR3 region. In TCRdb, the multiplex PCR reads were re-called with MiXCR into one record per CDR3 protein. The sample consists of more than 500,000 distinct CDR3 sequences, 15% to 20% of them appearing once. This clonotype occurred many times. The target antigen is unknown. CDR1 is MDHEN, CDR2 SYDVKM, per germline. The CDR3 extends over 13 amino acids. Deletions cut 3 bases from V and 5 bases from J, with 10 bases between. The study, taken as a whole, reports: Also found in blood were most expanded thyroid clonotypes above 0.001. Through a model of 13 V-J features, ophthalmopathy was separated from stable hyperthyroidism.

Sequencing was carried out using blood. The TCR comes from a woman aged 25 to 39 with Graves' ophthalmopathy. This sequence joins TRBV28 and TRBJ2-5; D remains ambiguous. CDR3 in amino acids: CASSFSDEETQYF. The CDR3 nucleotides are TGTGCCAGCAGTTTTTCAGATGAGGAGACCCAGTACTTC. Complete variable domain (other parts from reference TRBV28 and TRBJ2-5): DVKVTQSSRYLVKRTGEKVFLECVQDMDHENMFWYRQDPGLGLRLIYFSYDVKMKEKGDIPEGYSVSREKKERFSLILESASTNQTSMYLCASSFSDEETQYFGPGTRLLVL.